Below are 30 T cell receptor beta chains sequenced from a single sample in a study of graft-versus-host responses after intestinal transplantation. Assay: immunoSEQ multiplex PCR; the TCRdb copy retains only in-frame clones and omits some. The sample has roughly 8,100 clones; around 30% are singletons. This sample comprised alloreactive CD4+ T cells from a mixed lymphocyte reaction culture, obtained before intestinal transplant. Subset denoted: CFSE-low proliferating T cells sorted from roughly six-day pre-transplant mixed lymphocyte reaction (GvH or HvG direction). These receptors were collected from a human patient who received an intestinal transplant.

By proportion, this clone is medium-sized (0.01 to 0.1%). In the same sample, other DNA sequences code for this CDR3. V gene TRBV5-1 combines with J gene TRBJ1-1; tentative D call: TRBD1 (6 bases). This CDR3 is built from 15 residues. Germline CDR1 reads SGHRS; CDR2 reads YFSETQ. Trimming cost V 4 bases and J 0 bases, with 13 bases left between them. CDR3 protein: CASSLTGQMNTEAFF. The DNA for the CDR3 is TGCGCCAGCAGCCTCACAGGACAGATGAACACTGAAGCTTTCTTT. Filled out from reference TRBV5-1 and TRBJ1-1, the complete variable domain reads KAGVTQTPRYLIKTRGQQVTLSCSPISGHRSVSWYQQTPGQGLQFLFEYFSETQRNKGNFPGRFSGRQFSNSRSEMNVSTLELGDSALYLCASSLTGQMNTEAFFGQGTRLTVV.

The chain combines TRBV6-1 with TRBJ1-6; 8 bases agree with TRBD1. V trimming: 2 bases; J trimming: 4 bases; junction bases outside the gene matches: 10. The V gene's germline CDR1 is MNHNS and CDR2 SASEGT. The CDR3 spans 18 residues. CDR3 in amino acids: CASSENPRQGRYNSPLHF. The CDR3 nucleotides are TGTGCCAGCAGTGAAAATCCAAGACAGGGGCGGTATAATTCACCCCTCCACTTT.

The chain combines TRBV7-9 with TRBJ1-2; D is perhaps TRBD1 (6 bases). Germline CDR1 and CDR2: SEHNR and FQNEAQ (reference sequence). The CDR3 covers 16 residues. V was cut by 3 bases and J by 0 bases, with 14 bases left in between. CDR3 nucleotide sequence: TGTGCCAGCAGCTTCGGGACATACCGAGCTAACTATGGCTACACCTTC. It yields the protein CASSFGTYRANYGYTF.

The chain links TRBV21-1 to TRBJ2-4; the table's D call TRBD1 went unverified against the DNA. TRBV21-1 is labeled a pseudogene. The CDR3 runs to 19 residues. CDR3 coding DNA: TGTGCCAGCAGCAAAGAAAACAGGGGAAGGGGTAGGGCCAAAAACATTCAGTACTTC. It encodes CASSKENRGRGRAKNIQYF.

The chain employs TRBV27 and TRBJ1-2; a possible D gene is TRBD1 (5 bases). V was shortened by 5 bases and J by 4 bases, with 14 bases between the two germline ends. CDR3 length equals 14 residues. Germline loops: CDR1 MNHEY, CDR2 SMNVEV (reference sequence). CDR3 region: CASSEAGRGYGYTF. In nucleotides, the CDR3 is TGTGCCAGCAGTGAAGCGGGGCGGGGCTATGGCTACACCTTC.

CDR3 DNA: TGTGCCAGCAGTCCGGGGTATGGCTACACCTTC. This gives the protein CASSPGYGYTF. The chain recombines TRBV6-5 with TRBJ1-2, with no clear D. CDR1 and CDR2 (germline): MNHEY, SVGAGI. V dropped 5 bases and J dropped 5 bases, with 6 bases sitting between them. The CDR3 sequence is 11 residues long.

This rearrangement joins TRBV28 to TRBJ1-4; no definite D call. CDR3 length equals 14 residues. Germline V lookup: CDR1 MDHEN, CDR2 SYDVKM. Trimming took 10 bases from V and 7 from J, leaving 19 bases between them. The CDR3 loop is CATRTPGFGEKLFF. The CDR3 DNA is TGTGCCACCCGAACCCCGGGGTTCGGTGAAAAACTGTTTTTT.

In this sample, this clone turned up a few times. The chain carries TRBV13 and TRBJ2-5, with D possibly TRBD1 on 6 matching bases. The germline gives CDR1 PRHDT, CDR2 FYEKMQ (reference sequence). V lost 3 bases and J 5 bases, leaving 13 bases between the germline ends. The CDR3 consists of 14 residues. The CDR3 region has the DNA TGTGCCAGCAGCTTCAGGGGTGGGATCGAGACCCAGTACTTC. This codes for CASSFRGGIETQYF. The full variable domain, its missing parts supplied by reference TRBV13 and TRBJ2-5, is AAGVIQSPRHLIKEKRETATLKCYPIPRHDTVYWYQQGPGQDPQFLISFYEKMQSDKGSIPDRFSAQQFSDYHSELNMSSLELGDSALYFCASSFRGGIETQYFGPGTRLLVL.

Concerning this clone: Relative to the germline gene, one junction end is altered; a read error may explain this. Other nucleotide sequences from this sample produce the same CDR3. The J gene is TRBJ2-7, the V gene TRBV4-2, with D hard to call. Germline CDR1 and CDR2: LGHNA and YNFKEQ. The CDR3 length is 13 residues. CDR3 nucleotides: TGTGCCAGTAGCCAAGATCTGTCCTACGAGCAGTACTTC. Its protein is CASSQDLSYEQYF.

The chain is built from TRBV19 and TRBJ1-1, with 9 bases fitting TRBD1. CDR1 and CDR2 (germline): LNHDA, SQIVND (reference sequence). Trimming took 7 bases from V and 5 from J; bases not matched to a gene: 11. CDR3 length equals 15 residues. CDR3 residues: CASTDRGGVFTEAFF. The DNA of the CDR3 is TGTGCCAGTACCGACAGGGGGGGTGTTTTTACTGAAGCTTTCTTT.

By share, this clone ranks as medium-sized. This chain uses TRBV9 with TRBJ1-2; D might be TRBD1 (6 bases). The V end was cut by 3 bases, the J end by 0 bases, with 12 bases between. The CDR3 runs to 15 residues. Per the germline V gene, CDR1 is SGDLS and CDR2 is YYNGEE. The CDR3 reads CASSGGQPSNYGYTF. The CDR3 bases are TGTGCCAGCAGCGGAGGACAGCCATCTAACTATGGCTACACCTTC.

This clone was counted only a few times. The CDR3 sequence is CASSSRGEDNSPLHF. The CDR3 nucleotides read TGCGCCAGCAGCTCCAGGGGGGAAGATAATTCACCCCTCCACTTT. V gene TRBV5-1 combines with J gene TRBJ1-6, with 7 bases lining up with TRBD1. Germline lookup yields CDR1 SGHRS and CDR2 YFSETQ. V dropped 3 bases and J dropped 5; count of bases not matched to a gene: 5. This CDR3 is built from 15 residues.

V gene TRBV27 combines with J gene TRBJ2-1; D perhaps matches TRBD2 (5 bases). Germline-derived CDR1 and CDR2 are MNHEY and SMNVEV (reference sequence). V shed 1 base and J shed 7 bases, with 17 bases lying between them. This CDR3 is built from 16 residues. CDR3 loop: CASSLWAGPGVNEQFF. Here the CDR3 DNA reads TGTGCCAGCAGTTTATGGGCCGGTCCCGGGGTAAATGAGCAGTTCTTC.

CDR3 region: CASSLGGSSGNTIYF. DNA of the CDR3: TGTGCCAGCAGCTTAGGAGGCAGCTCTGGAAACACCATATATTTT. V and J are TRBV7-9 and TRBJ1-3; D not resolved. The germline CDR1 and CDR2 sequences are SEHNR and FQNEAQ (reference sequence). CDR3 size: 15 residues. V was clipped by 1 base and J by 0 bases, with 7 bases between them.

This clone is medium-sized. The chain couples TRBV9 to TRBJ1-3; D ambiguous. Germline V gene sequence: CDR1 SGDLS, CDR2 YYNGEE. With 4 bases removed from V and 0 bases from J, the gap between germline ends came to 11 bases. This CDR3 has 15 residues. The DNA for the CDR3 is TGTGCCAGCAGCCTAGAGCCCCTCTCTGGAAACACCATATATTTT. This encodes CASSLEPLSGNTIYF.

This clone ranks as medium-sized. The chain carries TRBV2 and TRBJ1-2, with D perhaps matching TRBD1 (6 bases). Per the germline V gene, CDR1 is SNHLY and CDR2 is FYNNEI. The CDR3 runs 13 residues. The ends were cut back, 1 base at V and 8 bases at J, with 11 bases in the middle. The CDR3 coding sequence is TGTGCCAGCAGTGAAGTCAGGGGTAGGGGCTACACCTTC. Protein: CASSEVRGRGYTF.

This sequence joins TRBV11-3 and TRBJ2-1; 10 nucleotides match TRBD2. The CDR3 covers 14 residues. V lost 2 bases to trimming and J lost 9 bases; unmatched junction nucleotides: 4. Looked up from germline, CDR1 is SGHNT and CDR2 is YENEEA. This CDR3 reads CASSLLAGDSEQFF. CDR3 coding DNA: TGTGCCAGCAGCTTACTAGCGGGGGACAGTGAGCAGTTCTTC.

The rearrangement joins TRBV5-1 to TRBJ2-2; TRBD1 matches at 8 bases. V trimming: 4 bases; J trimming: 3 bases; junction bases outside the gene matches: 8. The CDR3 loop spans 16 amino acids. The germline CDR1 and CDR2 sequences are SGHRS and YFSETQ. In DNA form, the CDR3 reads TGCGCCAGCAGCACATCAGGGGGCTCTTACACCGGGGAGCTGTTTTTT. It codes for CASSTSGGSYTGELFF.

In its sample, this clone is medium-sized. This chain joins TRBV6-1 and TRBJ2-3; D not certain. CDR3 length: 11 residues. Germline V gene sequence: CDR1 MNHNS, CDR2 SASEGT. Deletions cut 3 bases from V and 11 bases from J, with 9 bases between. CDR3 nucleotides: TGTGCCAGCAGTGACCGGAACAGGCAGTATTTT. Amino acid sequence: CASSDRNRQYF.

Relative to its sample, this clone is medium-sized. V gene TRBV30 combines with J gene TRBJ1-3; no clear D. This CDR3 is 12 amino acids long. Germline CDR1 is GTSNPN and CDR2 is SVGIG (reference sequence). V was clipped by 7 bases and J by 4 bases, with 11 bases between them. The CDR3 DNA follows: TGTGCCTCCCAAAGAGGGGGAAACACCATATATTTT. Protein sequence: CASQRGGNTIYF. The full variable domain, rest sourced from reference TRBV30 and TRBJ1-3, is SQTIHQWPATLVQPVGSPLSLECTVEGTSNPNLYWYRQAAGRGLQLLFYSVGIGQISSEVPQNLSASRPQDRQFILSSKKLLLSDSGFYLCASQRGGNTIYFGEGSWLTVV.

Judged by abundance, this clone is medium-sized. The genes are TRBV28 and TRBJ1-4, with TRBD1 matching over 8 bases. The CDR3 has 14 amino acids. Germline V gene data show CDR1 as MDHEN and CDR2 as SYDVKM. The junction had 7 bases not matched to a gene; V was cut back by 2 bases and J by 11 bases. CDR3 in DNA: TGTGCCAGCAGTTTACAGGGGGCGAATGGGAAACTGTTTTTT. Protein: CASSLQGANGKLFF.

This clone was observed once. The DNA for the CDR3 is TGTGCCAGCTCGCATCTAAACAGGGGAACTGAAGCTTTCTTT. Its translation is CASSHLNRGTEAFF. The chain uses TRBV18 and TRBJ1-1; 7 positions agree with TRBD1. V lost 6 bases and J lost 5; bases outside the gene matches: 9. The CDR3 length is 14 residues. The germline V gene encodes CDR1 KGHSH and CDR2 LQKENI.

The chain couples TRBV28 to TRBJ1-4; perhaps TRBD1 as D (6 bases). The germline V gene has CDR1 MDHEN and CDR2 SYDVKM. There are 16 residues in the CDR3. Trimming left V 3 bases short and J 7 bases short, with 18 bases between. The CDR3 loop reads CASSLSEQGRGEKLFF. The CDR3 DNA reads TGTGCCAGCAGTTTGAGCGAACAGGGTAGGGGTGAAAAACTGTTTTTT.

The rearrangement joins TRBV18 to TRBJ2-7, with D perhaps TRBD2 (6 bases). V shed 1 base and J shed 7 bases, with 14 bases lying between them. CDR1 KGHSH and CDR2 LQKENI come from the germline V gene. The CDR3 length is 14 residues. The CDR3 reads CASSPQDTGVEQYF. CDR3 nucleotide sequence: TGTGCCAGCTCACCACAGGACACGGGGGTAGAGCAGTACTTC.

In this sample, this clone turned up a few times. V usage is TRBV28 and J usage is TRBJ2-7; 11 bases map to TRBD1. The CDR3 extends over 12 amino acids. Per germline, CDR1 MDHEN and CDR2 SYDVKM. After removal of 10 bases from V and 7 bases from J, the junction contained 6 bases not matched to a gene. CDR3 sequence reads: CATGQGAQEQYF. CDR3 bases: TGTGCCACCGGACAGGGGGCGCAGGAGCAGTACTTC. The full variable domain, rest sourced from reference TRBV28 and TRBJ2-7, is DVKVTQSSRYLVKRTGEKVFLECVQDMDHENMFWYRQDPGLGLRLIYFSYDVKMKEKGDIPEGYSVSREKKERFSLILESASTNQTSMYLCATGQGAQEQYFGPGTRLTVT.

By frequency in the sample, this clone is medium-sized. The chain recombines TRBV6-5 with TRBJ2-7, with D unresolved. The length of the CDR3 is 16 residues. From germline, CDR1 is MNHEY and CDR2 SVGAGI. Trimming shortened V by 0 bases and J by 1 base, and 13 bases separated the two germline ends. Written as DNA, the CDR3 is TGTGCCAGCAGTTACTCCTTCCAGTCTCTTTCCTACGAGCAGTACTTC. Residues: CASSYSFQSLSYEQYF.

This clone has just a few counts. This rearrangement joins TRBV28 to TRBJ1-5; 8 bases are a match to TRBD1. Germline V gene lookup returns CDR1 MDHEN and CDR2 SYDVKM. After removal of 3 bases from V and 2 bases from J, the junction contained 3 bases not matched to a gene. CDR3 length: 15 amino acids. DNA of the CDR3: TGTGCCAGCAGTTTCCCGGGACAGGGCAATCAGCCCCAGCATTTT. This translates into CASSFPGQGNQPQHF.

The V and J genes are TRBV6-4 and TRBJ2-1, with 11 bases lining up with TRBD2. In germline, CDR1 is MRHNA, CDR2 SNTAGT. V lost 3 bases, J lost 4 bases, and 2 bases stayed unmatched. The CDR3 sequence is 15 residues long. CDR3 region: CASSELAGEYNEQFF. For the CDR3, the DNA is TGTGCCAGCAGTGAACTAGCGGGAGAGTACAATGAGCAGTTCTTC.

This clone was recorded only once. The rearrangement links TRBV10-3 to TRBJ2-2, with 13 bases fitting TRBD2. With 1 base clipped from V and 2 bases from J, the junction kept 4 bases outside the gene matches. Looked up from germline, CDR1 is ENHRY and CDR2 is SYGVKD. CDR3 length: 18 amino acids. CDR3 sequence (DNA): TGTGCCATCAGTGAGTTTAGGGGACTAGCGGGAAACACCGGGGAGCTGTTTTTT. This translates into CAISEFRGLAGNTGELFF.

This clone was observed a few times. The J gene is TRBJ1-2, the V gene TRBV7-8, with D possibly TRBD1 on 6 matching bases. In germline, CDR1 is SGHVS, CDR2 FQNEAQ. The CDR3 spans 13 residues. V gave up 5 bases and J gave up 8 bases, with 15 bases separating them. The CDR3 DNA reads TGTGCCAGCAGCCCTTACAGGGAGGGGGGCTACACCTTC. Translating gives CASSPYREGGYTF.